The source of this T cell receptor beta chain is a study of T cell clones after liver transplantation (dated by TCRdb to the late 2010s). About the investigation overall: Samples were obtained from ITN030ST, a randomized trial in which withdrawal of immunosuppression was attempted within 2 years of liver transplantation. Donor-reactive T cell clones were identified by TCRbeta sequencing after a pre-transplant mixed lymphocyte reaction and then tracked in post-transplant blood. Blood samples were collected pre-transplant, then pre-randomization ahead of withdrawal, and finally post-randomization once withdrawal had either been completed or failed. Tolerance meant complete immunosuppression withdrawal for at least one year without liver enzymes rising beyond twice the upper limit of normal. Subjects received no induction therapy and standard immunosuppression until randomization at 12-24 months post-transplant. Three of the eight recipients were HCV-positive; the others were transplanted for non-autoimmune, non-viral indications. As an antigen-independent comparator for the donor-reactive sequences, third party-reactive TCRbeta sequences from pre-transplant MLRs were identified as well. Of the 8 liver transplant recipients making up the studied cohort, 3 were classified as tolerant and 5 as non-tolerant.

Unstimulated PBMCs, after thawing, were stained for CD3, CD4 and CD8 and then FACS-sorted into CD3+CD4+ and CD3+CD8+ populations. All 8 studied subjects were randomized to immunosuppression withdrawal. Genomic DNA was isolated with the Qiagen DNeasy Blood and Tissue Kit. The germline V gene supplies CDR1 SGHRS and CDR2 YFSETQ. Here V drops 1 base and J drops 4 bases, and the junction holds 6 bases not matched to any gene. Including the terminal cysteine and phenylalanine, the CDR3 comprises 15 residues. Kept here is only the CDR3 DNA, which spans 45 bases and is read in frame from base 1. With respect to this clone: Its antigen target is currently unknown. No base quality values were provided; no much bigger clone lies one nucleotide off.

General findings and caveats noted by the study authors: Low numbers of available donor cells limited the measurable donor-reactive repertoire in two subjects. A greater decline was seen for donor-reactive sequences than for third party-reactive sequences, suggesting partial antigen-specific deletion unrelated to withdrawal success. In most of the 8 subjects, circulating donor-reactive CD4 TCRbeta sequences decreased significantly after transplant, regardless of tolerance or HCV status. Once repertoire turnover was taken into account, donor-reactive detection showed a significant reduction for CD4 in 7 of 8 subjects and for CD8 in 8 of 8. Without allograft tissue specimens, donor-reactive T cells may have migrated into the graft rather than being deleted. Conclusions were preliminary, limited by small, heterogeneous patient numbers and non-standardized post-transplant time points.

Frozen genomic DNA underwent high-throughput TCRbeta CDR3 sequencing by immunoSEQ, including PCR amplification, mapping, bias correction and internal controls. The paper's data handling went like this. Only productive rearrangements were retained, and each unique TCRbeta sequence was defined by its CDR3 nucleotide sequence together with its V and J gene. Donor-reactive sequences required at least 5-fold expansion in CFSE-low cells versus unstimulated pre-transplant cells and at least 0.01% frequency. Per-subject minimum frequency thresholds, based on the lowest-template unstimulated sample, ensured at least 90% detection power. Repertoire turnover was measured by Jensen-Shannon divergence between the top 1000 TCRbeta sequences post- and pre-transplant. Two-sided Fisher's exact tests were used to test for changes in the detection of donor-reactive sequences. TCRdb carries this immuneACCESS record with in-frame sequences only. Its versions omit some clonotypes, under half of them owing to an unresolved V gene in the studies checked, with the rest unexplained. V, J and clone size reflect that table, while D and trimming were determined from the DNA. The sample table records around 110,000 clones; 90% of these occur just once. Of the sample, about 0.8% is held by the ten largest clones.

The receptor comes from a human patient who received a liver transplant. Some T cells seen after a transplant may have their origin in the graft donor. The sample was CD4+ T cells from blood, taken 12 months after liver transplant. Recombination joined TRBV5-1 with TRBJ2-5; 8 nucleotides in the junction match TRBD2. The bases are TGCGCCAGCAGCTTGACACTAGCGGCCTCAGAGACCCAGTACTTC. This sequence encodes CASSLTLAASETQYF.